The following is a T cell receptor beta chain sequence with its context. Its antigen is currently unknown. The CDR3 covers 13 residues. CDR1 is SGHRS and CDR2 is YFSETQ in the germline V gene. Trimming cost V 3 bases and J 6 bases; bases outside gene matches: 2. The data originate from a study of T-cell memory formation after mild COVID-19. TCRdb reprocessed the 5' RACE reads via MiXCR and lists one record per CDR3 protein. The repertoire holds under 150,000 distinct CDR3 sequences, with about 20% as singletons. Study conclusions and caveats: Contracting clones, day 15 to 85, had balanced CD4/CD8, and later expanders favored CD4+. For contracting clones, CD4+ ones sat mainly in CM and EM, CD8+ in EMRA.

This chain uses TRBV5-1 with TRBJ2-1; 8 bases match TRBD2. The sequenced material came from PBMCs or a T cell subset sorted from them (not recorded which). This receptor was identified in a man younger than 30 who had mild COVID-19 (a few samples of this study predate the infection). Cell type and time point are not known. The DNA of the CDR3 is TGCGCCAGCAGCTGGACTAGCAGCAATGAGCAGTTCTTC. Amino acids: CASSWTSSNEQFF.